This record covers a single T cell receptor (beta chain). The target antigen is unknown. This sample is drawn from a study of shared clonotypes between healthy human individuals. General observations from the study: A handful of donors showed sharing of approximately 5% of naive CD4 clonotypes.

The authors' processing: ImmunoSEQ only sent back junction sequences with no quality scores, so filtering was done differently. Some clones are missing from TCRdb's copy, which holds only in-frame ones; the method was immunoSEQ multiplex PCR. D and trimming come from the DNA, and the V and J calls and clone size come from that table. The profile shows hundreds of thousands of clones, around 72% of them singletons. A CD45RA+ naive subset and a CD45RA-negative memory subset were split from CD4+ cells. Looked up from germline, CDR1 is SGHTA and CDR2 is FQGTGA. V dropped 6 bases and J dropped 3; count of bases not matched to a gene: 8. The CDR3 loop spans 15 amino acids.

The sample was memory CD4+ T cells sorted from blood. Noted subset: CD45RA-negative fraction. The chain links TRBV7-3 to TRBJ2-5; 9 positions match TRBD2. The clonotype originates from a woman under 40 in good health. The CDR3 spells CASSLSGGPEETQYF. In nucleotides, the CDR3 is TGTGCCAGCAGTCTTAGCGGGGGCCCCGAAGAGACCCAGTACTTC.